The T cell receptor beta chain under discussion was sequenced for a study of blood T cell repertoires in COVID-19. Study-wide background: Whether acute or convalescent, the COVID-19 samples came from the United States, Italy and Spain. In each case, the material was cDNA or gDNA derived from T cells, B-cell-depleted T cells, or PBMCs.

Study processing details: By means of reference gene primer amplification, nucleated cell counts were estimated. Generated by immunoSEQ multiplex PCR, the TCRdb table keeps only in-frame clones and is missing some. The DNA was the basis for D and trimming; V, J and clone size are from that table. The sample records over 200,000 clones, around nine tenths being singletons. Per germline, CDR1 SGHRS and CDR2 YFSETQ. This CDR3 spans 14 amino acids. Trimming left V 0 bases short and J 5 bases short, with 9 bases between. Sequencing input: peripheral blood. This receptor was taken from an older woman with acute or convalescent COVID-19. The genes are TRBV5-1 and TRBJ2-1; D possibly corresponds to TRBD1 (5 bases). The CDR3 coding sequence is TGCGCCAGCAGCTTGGGGGGCACCAACAATGAGCAGTTCTTC. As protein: CASSLGGTNNEQFF.